This TCR beta chain comes out of a study of regulatory T cells in long-lasting Graves disease. Germline V gives CDR1 MNHEY, CDR2 SVGEGT. V lost 7 bases and J lost 6, with 22 bases in between. This CDR3 is 16 amino acids long. This clonotype was recorded once. This sample's time point: persistent/refractory GD, antithyroid drugs over 5 years with positive TRAb. RNA isolated from PBMCs was used to make the TCR library. Patients came from an endocrinology department in Xi'an, China. iRepertoire HTBI primers and Arm-PCR of CDR3 regions built TCR beta libraries. TCRdb re-called the multiplex PCR reads with MiXCR, one entry per CDR3 protein. Among over 650,000 distinct CDR3 sequences listed, about 32% were seen once.

The clonotype originates from a female donor with Graves disease. The material sequenced was peripheral blood mononuclear cells (PBMCs), taken when the disease was refractory, from a patient treated with antithyroid drugs. The gene calls are TRBV6-2 or TRBV6-3 and TRBJ2-1; D perhaps matches TRBD1 (5 bases). CDR3: CASTRAQPASGNEQFF. CDR3 DNA: TGTGCCAGCACCAGGGCCCAACCTGCCTCCGGCAATGAGCAGTTCTTC.